A selection of T cell receptor beta chains follows, all from one sample in a study of T-cell memory formation after mild COVID-19. TCRdb re-analysed the 5' RACE reads in MiXCR, keeping a single row per CDR3 protein. The sample has approximately 98,000 distinct CDR3 sequences, about a sixth seen once. The sample taken for sequencing was PBMCs or a T cell subset sorted from them (not recorded which). The receptors were gathered from a man aged 18 to 30 who had mild COVID-19 (a few samples of this study predate the infection). Cell type and time point are not known. CDR3s include the opening cysteine and the closing phenylalanine or tryptophan.

V	CDR3
TRBV7-9	CASSSQTLRGYTF
TRBV29-1	CSTTSGGARETQYF
TRBV5-4	CASSPTGEETQYF
TRBV7-9	CASRSTGADTEAFF
TRBV20-1	CSASGTTSGTDTQYF
TRBV20-1	CSARRTGGNEKLFF
TRBV29-1	CSVEVGYGTQYF
TRBV20-1	CSAPRGGRTEAFF
TRBV2	CASPTSGYNEQFF
TRBV5-4	CASSGPPGTGALSGANVLTF
TRBV5-1	CASSLLDSQKETQYF
TRBV5-1	CASCPGKEFNFFSYNEQFF
TRBV18	CASSPPSGGRTEAFF
TRBV5-1	CASSLPGANVLTF
TRBV5-1	CASSLRRDNEQFF
TRBV5-1	CASSVGPVQETQYF